The 7 T cell receptor beta chains presented below share a single source sample, sequenced in a study of blood T cell repertoires in COVID-19. The table came from immunoSEQ multiplex PCR; TCRdb's copy has only in-frame clones and leaves some out. Of tens of thousands of clones in the sample, about three quarters were seen once. Sequencing was done on a sample of peripheral blood. The receptors stem from a man aged 45-65 years with active or convalescent COVID-19.

V gene TRBV14 combines with J gene TRBJ2-7; D is possibly TRBD2 (5 bases). The CDR3 runs to 12 residues. V lost 4 bases, J lost 10 bases, and 14 bases lay in between. Germline V CDR1 and CDR2: SGHDN, FVKESK. The CDR3 region is CASSPFPGIQYF. The CDR3 DNA reads TGTGCCAGCAGCCCTTTCCCGGGGATCCAGTACTTC. The full variable domain, with the rest looked up from reference TRBV14 and TRBJ2-7, is EAGVTQFPSHSVIEKGQTVTLRCDPISGHDNLYWYRRVMGKEIKFLLHFVKESKQDESGMPNNRFLAERTGGTYSTLKVQPAELEDSGVYFCASSPFPGIQYFGPGTRLTVT.

Sample share makes this clone medium-sized (0.01 to 0.1%). CDR3 protein: CASSRPGIVNQPQHF. In DNA, the CDR3 is TGTGCCAGTAGTCGCCCGGGGATAGTCAATCAGCCCCAGCATTTT. The chain couples TRBV19 to TRBJ1-5; D is undetermined. The CDR3 length is 15 residues. Per germline, CDR1 LNHDA and CDR2 SQIVND (reference sequence). Trimming took 5 bases from V and 3 from J, leaving 14 bases between them. Filled out from reference TRBV19 and TRBJ1-5, the complete variable domain reads DGGITQSPKYLFRKEGQNVTLSCEQNLNHDAMYWYRQDPGQGLRLIYYSQIVNDFQKGDIAEGYSVSREKKESFPLTVTSAQKNPTAFYLCASSRPGIVNQPQHFGDGTRLSIL.

This clone was observed a handful of times. The chain has TRBV4-1 and TRBJ1-1; the D gene is possibly TRBD1 (5 bases). Germline CDR1 is MGHRA and CDR2 is YSYEKL. This CDR3 is 17 amino acids long. V shed 4 bases and J shed 0 bases, with 18 bases lying between them. CDR3 residues: CASSPTVLGYMNTEAFF. CDR3 nucleotide sequence: TGCGCCAGCAGCCCGACAGTTCTAGGGTACATGAACACTGAAGCTTTCTTT.

The chain combines TRBV30 with TRBJ1-2; D unclear. The V end lost 0 bases, the J end lost 4 bases, and 12 bases lay between the germline ends. This CDR3 has 14 amino acids. CDR1 and CDR2 from the germline V gene are GTSNPN and SVGIG (reference sequence). The CDR3 nucleotides read TGTGCCTGGAGTGTACCGGGAGCCCTCTATGGCTACACCTTC. It specifies CAWSVPGALYGYTF.

In regard to this clone: Other DNA sequences in this sample translate to the same CDR3. For the CDR3, the DNA is TGTGCCATCGGTGGAGGGAACACTGAAGCTTTCTTT. Its protein product is CAIGGGNTEAFF. The chain combines TRBV10-3 with TRBJ1-1; D unresolved. CDR3 size: 12 residues. Looked up from germline, CDR1 is ENHRY and CDR2 is SYGVKD. Trimming left V 8 bases short and J 1 base short, with 8 bases between.

The gene calls are TRBV10-3 and TRBJ2-2; 9 nucleotides align to TRBD1. Germline V lookup: CDR1 ENHRY, CDR2 SYGVKD. J gave up 6 bases and V 6 bases, and 11 bases lay outside the gene matches. CDR3 length: 16 residues. CDR3 in DNA: TGTGCCATCAGCGAGACAGGGGGGATGGAGGCCGGGGAGCTGTTTTTT. Its translation is CAISETGGMEAGELFF.

V usage is TRBV2 and J usage is TRBJ2-3, with 10 bases matching TRBD2. CDR3 size: 14 residues. Germline lookup yields CDR1 SNHLY and CDR2 FYNNEI. V lost 7 bases, J lost 4 bases, and 5 bases stayed unmatched. The CDR3 DNA sequence: TGTGCCAGCAAGAGGACTAGCGGATCAGATACGCAGTATTTT. It codes for CASKRTSGSDTQYF.